This is a list of T cell receptor beta chains from one sample in a study of T cell changes during pregnancy in multiple sclerosis. The repertoire was sequenced with immunoSEQ multiplex PCR; TCRdb's copy has only in-frame clones and lacks some. Here the sample spans 15,000 to 20,000 clones, around 90% being singletons. Material: CD4+ T cells from peripheral blood mononuclear cells, obtained in the first trimester of pregnancy. These receptors all come from a female donor in good health, enrolled as a control in a pregnancy study. The CDR3 runs from the conserved cysteine through the conserved F or W. D genes are given only for firm matches.

>TRBV5-1|17|TRBD2
CASSLEGLAGAWDTQYF
>TRBV6-6|14|.
CASSTQGVTGELFF
>TRBV5-5|14|TRBD1
CASSWGQGATEAFF
>TRBV29-1|13|.
CSVEVAAKETQYF
>TRBV30|12|.
CAWRVWGGPQHF
>TRBV11-3|16|.
CASSSPRGQKNEKLFF
>TRBV7-8|12|.
CASSPGSTEAFF
>TRBV18|15|.
CASSLSDSLNTEAFF
>TRBV27|15|.
CASSFSGNSNQPQHF
>TRBV27|16|TRBD2
CASSSPSGGLTDTQYF
>TRBV30|15|.
CAWSGAGERNYGYTF
>TRBV5-4|15|TRBD2
CASSLVGTSPHEQFF
>TRBV7-2|13|.
CASSFGGRTEAFF
>TRBV18|16|TRBD1
CASSPRPGQGRNEQFF
>TRBV5-1|14|.
CASSPAGASEKLFF
>TRBV12-5|21|.
CASGFVSPLNLGDRGNSPLHF
>TRBV30|17|TRBD1
CAWRPRFRQGPQETQYF
>TRBV4-1|15|.
CASSQDPGAGYGYTF
>TRBV4-1|12|.
CASSQLNTEAFF
>TRBV5-1|14|TRBD1
CASGVIGGADTQYF
>TRBV19|16|TRBD2
CASSPDGTSGSITQYF
>TRBV13|12|TRBD1
CASSHRGGEAFF
>TRBV11-2|15|TRBD2
CASSPGGREYNEQFF
>TRBV30|11|.
CAWSSQGLITF